The entry that follows covers one T cell receptor beta chain sequence. What it binds is unknown. Germline CDR1 is SGHVS and CDR2 is FNYEAQ. The CDR3 has 17 residues. The J segment lost 4 bases and the V segment lost 5 bases, leaving 9 bases of the junction unmatched. TCRdb's table, derived via immunoSEQ multiplex PCR, lists solely in-frame clones and lacks some. This table holds roughly 14,000 clones, 89% found once. The data belong to a study of chemoradiotherapy in HPV16-positive cancers. The study's findings and limits: Candidate HPV-specific clones and E7-related TCR motifs grew in tumor during treatment.

The source material was tumor tissue, sampled from a patient who underwent chemoradiotherapy. The sequence was obtained from a human donor with HPV-associated anogenital cancer. The chain couples TRBV7-6 to TRBJ2-5; TRBD2 matches 14 bases. CDR3 sequence (DNA): TGTGCCAGCAGCGCCCGACTAGCGGGAGGGCCAGGAGAGACCCAGTACTTC. This translates into CASSARLAGGPGETQYF.